This paragraph reports one T cell receptor (beta chain). What antigen it recognizes has not been identified. Base qualities are not at hand, and no much larger clone is one base apart. The record originates from a study of T cell responses to AZD1222 COVID-19 vaccine (dated by TCRdb to about 2021). Regarding the research as a whole: TCR sequencing covered fewer than 250 trial participants: 200 to 210 given two doses of AZD1222 and 26 given two doses of MenACWY control vaccine. Trial participants were enrolled by age into 18-55, 56-69 and 70-plus year subgroups, with roughly 160, 29 and 62 TCR-sequenced participants respectively.

The CDR3 regions of human TCRbeta chains were analyzed by immunosequencing. The study's own analysis went as follows. Repertoire TCRs were matched against a reference library of SARS-CoV-2-specific TCRs generated with the MIRA antigen-specificity platform. Breadth was defined as the fraction of unique TCRs that were SARS-CoV-2-associated, and depth was defined as the fraction of total T cells that were SARS-CoV-2-associated. Each spike-specific TCR was assigned to its reactive spike region and to a CD4 or CD8 class using the MIRA data. Log10-transformed breadth and depth values were compared by one-way ANOVA with Sidak's multiple comparisons tests. As stored in TCRdb, this immuneACCESS dataset retains in-frame rearrangements with V and J assigned. A fraction of the clones does not appear; measured against another copy, unresolved V genes explain less than half of the discrepancy, and the remainder lacks a known reason. V, J and clone size were drawn from that table, and D and trimming were deduced from the DNA. This sample comprises around 100,000 clones, over 75% of them detected only once. Clones ranked in the top ten supply over 4% of the sample.

General study outcomes and caveats: Reportedly, almost half of the unique spike-specific TCRs recognized epitopes lying outside the regions that are mutated in the B.1.351 and B.1.1.7 variants. Conclusions about previously exposed vaccinees are limited, since just 6 or 7 AZD1222 recipients were seropositive for SARS-CoV-2 at baseline. Most participants were white British and females outnumbered males, and the authors suggested that clonal diversity may have been underestimated. In the small 56-69-year group, the increase in depth fell short of significance, most likely because of low power. After two AZD1222 doses, both the breadth and the depth of spike-specific TCRs were significantly higher than at day 0 and than in MenACWY recipients. Because no day 14 peak-response samples were available, the repertoires could be characterized only after the peak T cell response. The vaccine-associated CD4 TCRs covered the entire spike protein, and the dominant responses fell in regions 160-218 and 743-854.

From its cysteine to its phenylalanine, the CDR3 spans 18 amino acids. Of all the DNA, just the CDR3 is kept, 54 bases in frame from base 1. Taken from the germline V gene, the CDR1 and CDR2 loops are SGHTS and YDEGEE. Unmatched junction bases come to 15, with V trimmed by 4 bases and J by 4 bases. The label giving this sample's time point can be read as: baseline before first vaccination. The sample's treatment or condition label is to be understood as: meningococcal conjugate vaccine given as trial control. Vaccinee samples were obtained from the UK trials COV001 and COV002, which included a single-blind randomized controlled phase 2/3 trial of AZD1222 (ChAdOx1 nCoV-19) in healthy adults. Trial participant PBMC samples were collected at day 0 and day 28 after the second dose for TCRbeta chain sequencing.

The specimen comprised peripheral blood, sampled on day 0 of MenACWY control vaccination. The V gene is TRBV5-8 and the J gene is TRBJ1-2; 11 bases in the middle match TRBD1. This receptor was taken from an adult in good health. The nucleotides are TGTGCCAGCAGCACTCCCTGGGGACAGGGGGTGATTGTCTATGGCTACACCTTC. Its product reads: CASSTPWGQGVIVYGYTF.